These 24 T cell receptor beta chains share one sample of origin, sequenced in a study of OX40 agonist ivuxolimab in advanced cancers. Only in-frame clones appear in the TCRdb table, and some are missing; sequencing was by immunoSEQ multiplex PCR. The sample lists 90,000 to 100,000 clones, about 91% occurring once. Material: CD4+ or CD8+ T cells sorted from blood, obtained in a trial of the OX40 agonist ivuxolimab. These receptors all stem from an adult with an advanced solid tumor such as melanoma, head and neck, liver or kidney cancer.

CDR3 coding DNA: TGTGCCAGCTCCCAGGGACAGCTTAATGAAAAACTGTTTTTT. It codes for CASSQGQLNEKLFF. The rearrangement links TRBV11-2 to TRBJ1-4; 7 nucleotides line up with TRBD1. Germline V CDR1 and CDR2: SGHAT, FQNNGV. CDR3 length: 14 residues. Germline trimming cut 8 bases from V and 4 bases from J; bases unmatched to any gene: 7.

V and J are TRBV9 and TRBJ2-3; 8 bases align to TRBD2. V shed 0 bases and J 5 bases; nucleotides not matched to a gene: 23. Per the germline V gene, CDR1 is SGDLS and CDR2 is YYNGEE. The CDR3 is 21 amino acids. Here the CDR3 reads CASSVAPSPGGPLGKRDTQYF. The CDR3 coding sequence is TGTGCCAGCAGCGTAGCCCCCTCACCGGGAGGGCCTTTGGGAAAACGAGATACGCAGTATTTT.

This chain joins TRBV11-2 and TRBJ2-7; D is ambiguous. CDR3 length equals 13 residues. Trimming took 3 bases from V and 2 from J, leaving 8 bases between them. Germline CDR1 and CDR2: SGHAT and FQNNGV. The CDR3: CASSFHGPYEQYF. The CDR3 nucleotides read TGTGCCAGCAGCTTCCACGGTCCCTACGAGCAGTACTTC.

The V and J genes are TRBV19 and TRBJ2-7; D is uncertain. In germline, CDR1 is LNHDA, CDR2 SQIVND (reference sequence). V was clipped by 5 bases and J by 4 bases, with 9 bases between them. The CDR3 sequence is 12 residues long. CDR3 loop: CASSDVLYEQYF. The DNA for the CDR3 is TGTGCCAGTAGTGACGTTCTTTACGAGCAGTACTTC.

The CDR3 loop reads CASSGDQPQHF. CDR3 DNA: TGTGCCAGCAGTGGGGATCAGCCCCAGCATTTT. The J gene is TRBJ1-5, the V gene TRBV2; D is unclear. The CDR3 runs to 11 residues. Trimming removed 4 bases at V and 5 bases at J, with 3 bases between. Looked up from germline, CDR1 is SNHLY and CDR2 is FYNNEI.

The chain employs TRBV30 and TRBJ1-4; D call uncertain. This CDR3 spans 13 amino acids. Germline V gives CDR1 GTSNPN, CDR2 SVGIG (reference sequence). V lost 3 bases to trimming and J lost 11 bases, with 16 bases between them. The CDR3 nucleotides read TGTGCCTGGAGCCGACCGATTAATTTGAAACTGTTTTTT. As protein: CAWSRPINLKLFF.

The V call is TRBV7-9, the J call TRBJ2-7; 11 bases align to TRBD2. Germline V gene sequence: CDR1 SEHNR, CDR2 FQNEAQ (reference sequence). The J segment lost 3 bases and the V segment lost 6 bases, leaving 7 bases of the junction unmatched. The CDR3 is 15 residues long. CDR3 sequence: CASSLTSGRLYEQYF. The CDR3 nucleotides are TGTGCCAGCAGTTTAACTAGCGGGAGACTCTACGAGCAGTACTTC.

The chain joins TRBV19 to TRBJ2-7; 8 nucleotides line up with TRBD1. V was clipped by 5 bases and J by 3 bases; unmatched bases: 6. The germline CDR1 and CDR2 sequences are LNHDA and SQIVND (reference sequence). This CDR3 is built from 14 residues. The DNA for the CDR3 is TGTGCCAGTAGTTTTCGGGACAGGAGCTACGAGCAGTACTTC. Protein sequence: CASSFRDRSYEQYF.

The chain is built from TRBV6-6 and TRBJ1-2; 9 bases agree with TRBD1. The CDR3 has 13 residues. CDR1 and CDR2 from the germline V gene are MNHNY and SVGAGI (reference sequence). The J segment lost 8 bases and the V segment lost 5 bases, leaving 6 bases of the junction unmatched. The DNA for the CDR3 is TGTGCCAGCAGTCCCAGGGACAGGGACGGCTACACCTTC. Translating gives CASSPRDRDGYTF.

The chain links TRBV28 to TRBJ2-7; TRBD1 matches at 8 bases. Germline assignment: CDR1 MDHEN and CDR2 SYDVKM. Trimming cost V 7 bases and J 3 bases; bases outside gene matches: 14. The CDR3 is 16 amino acids. For the CDR3, the DNA is TGTGCCAGCAAGACACAGGGGGGAAGCAGAGGCTACGAGCAGTACTTC. Residues: CASKTQGGSRGYEQYF.

This clone turned up a few times. V gene TRBV5-4 combines with J gene TRBJ2-5; D is perhaps TRBD1 (6 bases). V shed 0 bases and J shed 7 bases, with 13 bases lying between them. CDR1 is SGHNT and CDR2 is YYREEE in the germline V gene (reference sequence). CDR3 size: 14 residues. CDR3 bases: TGTGCCAGCAGCTTGGAGGGGGACGTCGGGACCCAGTACTTC. Amino acid sequence: CASSLEGDVGTQYF.

V is TRBV5-1 and J is TRBJ1-2, with D possibly being TRBD1 (6 bases). Germline V gives CDR1 SGHRS, CDR2 YFSETQ. This CDR3 has 14 amino acids. Trimming left V 2 bases short and J 3 bases short, with 11 bases between. The CDR3, as DNA: TGCGCCAGCAGCTTCCCAGGGGATCACTATGGCTACACCTTC. Its protein product is CASSFPGDHYGYTF.

This chain uses TRBV28 with TRBJ1-1; D might be TRBD1 (5 bases). The CDR3 sequence is 15 residues long. Germline V gene sequence: CDR1 MDHEN, CDR2 SYDVKM. Trimming took 6 bases from V and 1 from J, leaving 15 bases between them. The CDR3 coding sequence is TGTGCCAGCAGAGGCCTGGGGCAGGCGAACACTGAAGCTTTCTTT. This encodes CASRGLGQANTEAFF.

J is TRBJ2-7 and V is TRBV20-1, with D unresolved. The germline V gene has CDR1 DFQATT and CDR2 SNEGSKA (reference sequence). This CDR3 spans 11 amino acids. Deletions cut 7 bases from V and 1 base from J, with 8 bases between. CDR3 region: CSGVGSYEQYF. CDR3 in DNA: TGCAGTGGTGTAGGGTCCTACGAGCAGTACTTC.

The genes are TRBV9 and TRBJ1-1, with D unresolved. The CDR3 is 14 residues long. Germline V gene data show CDR1 as SGDLS and CDR2 as YYNGEE. With 5 bases removed from V and 1 base from J, the gap between germline ends came to 12 bases. The CDR3 here is CASRSGLQNTEAFF. In DNA, the CDR3 is TGTGCCAGCAGATCCGGGTTACAGAACACTGAAGCTTTCTTT.

The chain combines TRBV2 with TRBJ2-3; 9 nucleotides align to TRBD2. CDR3 length: 15 amino acids. In germline, CDR1 is SNHLY, CDR2 FYNNEI. V trimming: 6 bases; J trimming: 2 bases; junction bases outside the gene matches: 6. The CDR3 bases are TGTGCCAGCAGACGACTAGCGGCAAACACAGATACGCAGTATTTT. This encodes CASRRLAANTDTQYF.

The chain recombines TRBV27 with TRBJ1-1, with TRBD1 as a possible D gene (6 bases). The germline gives CDR1 MNHEY, CDR2 SMNVEV (reference sequence). V lost 6 bases and J 1 base, leaving 18 bases between the germline ends. The CDR3 is 16 residues long. CDR3 sequence: CASRRRDTLPNTEAFF. The CDR3 DNA sequence: TGTGCCAGCAGACGCCGGGACACACTCCCGAACACTGAAGCTTTCTTT.

The CDR3 sequence is CASSIDADTSYEQYF. The CDR3 nucleotides are TGTGCCAGTAGTATAGACGCGGATACCTCCTACGAGCAGTACTTC. The chain carries TRBV19 and TRBJ2-7; unclear D gene. The germline gives CDR1 LNHDA, CDR2 SQIVND (reference sequence). This CDR3 is 15 amino acids long. V was trimmed by 0 bases and J by 0 bases, leaving 9 bases between them.

V is TRBV5-4 and J is TRBJ2-2; D remains unclear. CDR3 size: 13 residues. CDR1 is SGHNT, CDR2 YYREEE, per germline (reference sequence). Trimming stripped 0 bases from V and 7 bases from J, with 7 bases between. Here the CDR3 reads CASSLGWDGELFF. The CDR3, as DNA: TGTGCCAGCAGCTTGGGATGGGACGGGGAGCTGTTTTTT.

The chain combines TRBV19 with TRBJ2-4, with D maybe TRBD1 (5 bases). V lost 7 bases and J 8 bases, leaving 15 bases between the germline ends. Germline loops: CDR1 LNHDA, CDR2 SQIVND (reference sequence). The CDR3 length is 13 residues. In nucleotides, the CDR3 is TGTGCCAGTACTAAAGGGGATGGGGACATTCAGTACTTC. Residues: CASTKGDGDIQYF.

This rearrangement joins TRBV11-1 to TRBJ2-5; D assignment may be TRBD1 or TRBD2 (5 bases each). The CDR3 is 15 residues long. Trimming took off 4 bases at V and 7 bases at J, with 19 bases between the two ends. CDR1 and CDR2 (germline): SGHAT, FQDESV (reference sequence). The CDR3 DNA reads TGTGCCAGCAGCTCACCCGGGACGAATAAACGGACCCAGTACTTC. Residues: CASSSPGTNKRTQYF.

This clone was recorded only once. V is TRBV11-2 and J is TRBJ2-5, with TRBD2 matching 7 bases. The junction had 9 bases not matched to a gene; V was cut back by 3 bases and J by 5 bases. This CDR3 is built from 15 residues. The germline gives CDR1 SGHAT, CDR2 FQNNGV. CDR3 residues: CASSFRGGTRETQYF. CDR3 bases: TGTGCCAGCAGCTTCCGCGGGGGAACAAGGGAGACCCAGTACTTC.

The chain links TRBV7-9 to TRBJ2-5; 8 bases match TRBD1. V lost 5 bases and J lost 4; bases outside the gene matches: 12. From germline, CDR1 is SEHNR and CDR2 FQNEAQ (reference sequence). The CDR3 is 16 residues long. The chain's CDR3 is CASSPSSAGGAETQYF. The CDR3 DNA reads TGTGCCAGCAGCCCTAGTAGCGCAGGGGGCGCAGAGACCCAGTACTTC.

The chain employs TRBV7-3 and TRBJ2-2; 8 bases agree with TRBD1. V gave up 4 bases and J gave up 4 bases; unmatched junction bases: 5. The CDR3 loop spans 15 amino acids. Per the germline V gene, CDR1 is SGHTA and CDR2 is FQGTGA. CDR3 in amino acids: CASSSQGAGTGELFF. CDR3 coding DNA: TGTGCCAGCAGCTCCCAGGGGGCGGGCACCGGGGAGCTGTTTTTT.